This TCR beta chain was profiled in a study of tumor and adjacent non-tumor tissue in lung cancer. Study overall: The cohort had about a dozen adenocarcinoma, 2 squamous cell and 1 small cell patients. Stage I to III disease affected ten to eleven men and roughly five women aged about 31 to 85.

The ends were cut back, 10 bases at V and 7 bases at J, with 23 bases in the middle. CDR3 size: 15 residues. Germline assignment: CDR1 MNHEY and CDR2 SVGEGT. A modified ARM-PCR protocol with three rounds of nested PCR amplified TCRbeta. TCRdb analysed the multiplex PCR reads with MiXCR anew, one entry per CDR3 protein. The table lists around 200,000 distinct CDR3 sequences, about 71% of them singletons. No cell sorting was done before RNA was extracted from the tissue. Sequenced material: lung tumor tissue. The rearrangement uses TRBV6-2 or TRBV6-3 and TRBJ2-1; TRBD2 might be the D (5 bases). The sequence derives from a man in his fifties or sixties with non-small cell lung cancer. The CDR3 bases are TGTGCCATCACCGGGGTTCCTGGTAACCGGAATGAGCAGTTCTTC. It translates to CAITGVPGNRNEQFF.